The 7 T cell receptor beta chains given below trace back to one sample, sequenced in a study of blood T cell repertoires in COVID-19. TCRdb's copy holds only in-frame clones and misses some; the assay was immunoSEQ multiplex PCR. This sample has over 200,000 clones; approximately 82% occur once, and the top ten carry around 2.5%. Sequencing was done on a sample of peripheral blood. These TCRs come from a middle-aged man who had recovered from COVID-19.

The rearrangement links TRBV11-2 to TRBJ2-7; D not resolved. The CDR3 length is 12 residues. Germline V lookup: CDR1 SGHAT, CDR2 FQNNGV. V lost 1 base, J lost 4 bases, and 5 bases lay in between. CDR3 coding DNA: TGTGCCAGCAGCTTAGGCAGTTACGAGCAGTACTTC. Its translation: CASSLGSYEQYF.

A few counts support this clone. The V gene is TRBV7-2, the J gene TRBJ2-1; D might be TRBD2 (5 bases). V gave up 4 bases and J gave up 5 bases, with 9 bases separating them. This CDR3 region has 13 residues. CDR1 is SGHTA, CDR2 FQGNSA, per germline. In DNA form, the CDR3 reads TGTGCCAGCAGCTACTCCGGGAACAATGAGCAGTTCTTC. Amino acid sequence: CASSYSGNNEQFF.

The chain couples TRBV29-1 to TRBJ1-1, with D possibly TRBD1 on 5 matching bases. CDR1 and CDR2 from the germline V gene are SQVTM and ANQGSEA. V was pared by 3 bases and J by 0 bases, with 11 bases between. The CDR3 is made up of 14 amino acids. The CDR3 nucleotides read TGCAGCGTTGATGTGGCAGGGCTGAACACTGAAGCTTTCTTT. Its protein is CSVDVAGLNTEAFF.

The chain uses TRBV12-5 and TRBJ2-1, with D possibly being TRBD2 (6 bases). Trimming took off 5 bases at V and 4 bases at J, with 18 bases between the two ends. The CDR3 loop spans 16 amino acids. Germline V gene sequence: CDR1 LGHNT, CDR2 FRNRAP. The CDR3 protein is CASGPGRGGTYNEQFF. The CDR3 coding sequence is TGTGCTAGTGGTCCCGGGCGCGGCGGGACTTACAATGAGCAGTTCTTC.

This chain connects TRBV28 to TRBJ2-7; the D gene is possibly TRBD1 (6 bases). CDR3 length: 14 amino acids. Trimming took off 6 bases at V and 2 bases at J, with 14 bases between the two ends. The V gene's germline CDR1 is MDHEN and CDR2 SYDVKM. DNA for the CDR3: TGTGCCAGCAGACTCCAGGGGCCACCCTACGAGCAGTACTTC. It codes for CASRLQGPPYEQYF.

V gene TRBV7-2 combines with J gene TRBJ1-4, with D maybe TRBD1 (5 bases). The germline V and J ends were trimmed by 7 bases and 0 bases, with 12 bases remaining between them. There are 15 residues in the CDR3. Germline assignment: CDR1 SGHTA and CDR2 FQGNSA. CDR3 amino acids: CASTPGGATNEKLFF. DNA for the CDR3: TGTGCCAGCACCCCGGGGGGTGCAACTAATGAAAAACTGTTTTTT.

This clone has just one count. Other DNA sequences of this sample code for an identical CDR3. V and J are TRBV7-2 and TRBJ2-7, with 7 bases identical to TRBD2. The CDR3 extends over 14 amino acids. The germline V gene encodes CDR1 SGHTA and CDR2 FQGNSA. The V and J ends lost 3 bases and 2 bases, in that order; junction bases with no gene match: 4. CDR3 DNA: TGTGCCAGCAGCTTGGCTAGCGGTCCCTACGAGCAGTACTTC. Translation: CASSLASGPYEQYF.